This TCR beta chain stems from a study of blood T cell repertoires in COVID-19. This clone occurred once. The CDR3 is 14 amino acids. CDR1 is SGHDT, CDR2 YYEEEE, per germline. V was cut by 2 bases and J by 5 bases, with 10 bases left in between. Clones were read by immunoSEQ multiplex PCR, and TCRdb kept only the in-frame ones, dropping some. The table has about 27,000 clones, approximately 88% seen once. Sequenced material: peripheral blood. The rearrangement uses TRBV5-6 and TRBJ1-4; D call uncertain. The sequence came from a man aged 65 to 85 with active COVID-19. The CDR3 reads CASSFGRLNEKLFF. The CDR3, as DNA: TGTGCCAGCAGCTTCGGCAGGTTAAATGAAAAACTGTTTTTT.